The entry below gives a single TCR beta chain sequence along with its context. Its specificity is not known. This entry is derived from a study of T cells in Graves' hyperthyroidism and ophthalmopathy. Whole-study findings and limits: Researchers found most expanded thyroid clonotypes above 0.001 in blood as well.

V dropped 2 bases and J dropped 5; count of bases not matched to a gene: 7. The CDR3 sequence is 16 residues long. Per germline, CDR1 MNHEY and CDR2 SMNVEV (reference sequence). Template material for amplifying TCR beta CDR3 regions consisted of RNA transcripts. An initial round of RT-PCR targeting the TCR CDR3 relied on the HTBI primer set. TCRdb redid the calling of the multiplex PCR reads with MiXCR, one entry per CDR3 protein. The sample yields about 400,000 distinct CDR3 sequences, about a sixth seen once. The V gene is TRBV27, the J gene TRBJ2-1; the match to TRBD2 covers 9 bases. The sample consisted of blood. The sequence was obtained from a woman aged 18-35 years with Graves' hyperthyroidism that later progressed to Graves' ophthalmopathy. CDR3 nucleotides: TGTGCCAGCAGTTTACATGGCGGGAGGGACAACAATGAGCAGTTCTTC. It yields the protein CASSLHGGRDNNEQFF.